This T cell receptor (beta chain) was sequenced for a study of OX40 agonist ivuxolimab in advanced cancers. Study at large: Past anti-PD-1, anti-PD-L1 or anti-CTLA-4 therapy was accepted, and 40% had received some.

J was trimmed by 4 bases and V by 5 bases; bases with no gene match: 4. There are 13 residues in the CDR3. The germline V gene encodes CDR1 SEHNR and CDR2 FQNEAQ (reference sequence). The data were produced by immunoSEQ multiplex PCR, yet TCRdb's version contains in-frame clones alone and is incomplete. The profile covers 5,600 or so clones, with 70% to 75% appearing a single time and around 60% taken by the ten largest. The study's findings and limits: Expanded clones belonging to CD8+ T cells outnumbered, on average, those of CD4+. The study observed clonal expansion of CD4+ and CD8+ blood T cells by week 6 at 0.1 to 3.0 mg/kg.

In the case of this clone: Its target is not known.

The receptor's source is an adult with an advanced solid tumor such as melanoma, head and neck, liver or kidney cancer. V and J are TRBV7-9 and TRBJ1-2; 7 bases are a match to TRBD1. The sequences come from CD4+ or CD8+ T cells sorted from blood, collected in a trial of the OX40 agonist ivuxolimab. In DNA form, the CDR3 reads TGTGCCAGCAGCCCGGGACAGAGCTATGGCTACACCTTC. As protein: CASSPGQSYGYTF.